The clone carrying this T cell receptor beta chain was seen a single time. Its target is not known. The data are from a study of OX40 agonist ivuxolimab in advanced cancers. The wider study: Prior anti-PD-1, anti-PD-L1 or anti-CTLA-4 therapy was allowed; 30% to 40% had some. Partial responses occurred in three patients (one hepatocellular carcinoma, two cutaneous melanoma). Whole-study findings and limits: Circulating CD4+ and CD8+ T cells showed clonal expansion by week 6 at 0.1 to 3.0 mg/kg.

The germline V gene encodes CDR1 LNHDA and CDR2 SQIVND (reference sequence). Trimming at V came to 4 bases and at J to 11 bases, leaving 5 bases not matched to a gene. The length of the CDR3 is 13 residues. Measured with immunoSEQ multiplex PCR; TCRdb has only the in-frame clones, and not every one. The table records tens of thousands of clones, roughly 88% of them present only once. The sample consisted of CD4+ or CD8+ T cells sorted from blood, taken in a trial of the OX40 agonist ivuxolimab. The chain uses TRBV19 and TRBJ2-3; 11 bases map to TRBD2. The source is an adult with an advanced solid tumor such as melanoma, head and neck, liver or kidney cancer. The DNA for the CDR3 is TGTGCCAGTAGTACCCAGACTAGCGGGGAGCAGTATTTT. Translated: CASSTQTSGEQYF.